This entry lists 24 T cell receptor beta chains sequenced from one sample in a study of T cells in Graves' hyperthyroidism and ophthalmopathy. RNA transcripts served as the template for amplifying TCR beta CDR3 regions. With the HTBI primer set, the TCR CDR3 went through a first round of RT-PCR. Via MiXCR, TCRdb re-called the multiplex PCR reads, giving one row per CDR3 protein. The sample has hundreds of thousands of distinct CDR3 sequences; 14% are singletons. Input material: blood. These receptors were collected from a woman in her twenties or thirties with Graves' hyperthyroidism.

This clonotype was counted ten times or more. V is TRBV12-3 or TRBV12-4 and J is TRBJ2-1; the D is unclear. Trimming removed 8 bases from V and 0 bases from J, with 11 bases in between. CDR3 length: 14 residues. The CDR3 nucleotides are TGTGCCAGCGGGATTTCCAGCTCCTACAATGAGCAGTTCTTC. Protein sequence: CASGISSSYNEQFF.

This clonotype was counted between two and nine times. The V call is TRBV6-1, the J call TRBJ2-1; 7 bases are shared with TRBD2. Germline lookup yields CDR1 MNHNS and CDR2 SASEGT. The V and J ends lost 4 bases and 2 bases, in that order; junction bases with no gene match: 8. This CDR3 has 16 residues. This CDR3 is CASSALTSNPYNEQFF. The CDR3 coding sequence is TGTGCCAGCAGTGCCCTGACTAGCAACCCCTACAATGAGCAGTTCTTC.

V and J are TRBV20-1 and TRBJ2-2; tentatively, D is TRBD2 (6 bases). This CDR3 spans 12 amino acids. Germline CDR1 reads DFQATT; CDR2 reads SNEGSKA (reference sequence). CDR3 sequence: CSTTSFTGELFF. CDR3 coding DNA: TGCAGCACGACTAGTTTTACCGGGGAGCTGTTTTTT.

In its sample, this clonotype was seen many times. The V and J genes are TRBV28 and TRBJ1-1; TRBD1 might be the D (5 bases). The length of the CDR3 is 14 residues. Trimming left V 4 bases short and J 6 bases short, with 15 bases between. Germline CDR1 reads MDHEN; CDR2 reads SYDVKM. In nucleotides, the CDR3 is TGTGCCAGCAGTTCGTCGGGGCCAAGGGCTGAAGCTTTCTTT. Amino acids: CASSSSGPRAEAFF.

This clonotype has more than one count but fewer than ten. The V gene is TRBV7-9, the J gene TRBJ2-7; D perhaps matches TRBD1 (6 bases). CDR3 length: 14 residues. Trimming shortened V by 4 bases and J by 3 bases, and 13 bases separated the two germline ends. CDR1 and CDR2 (germline): SEHNR, FQNEAQ (reference sequence). CDR3 region: CASSSENRDYEQYF. In DNA form, the CDR3 reads TGTGCCAGCAGCTCTGAAAACAGGGACTACGAGCAGTACTTC.

This clonotype was counted only a few times. The chain joins TRBV7-9 to TRBJ2-1; the match to TRBD2 covers 7 bases. CDR3 size: 16 residues. J was trimmed by 4 bases and V by 0 bases; bases with no gene match: 6. Germline V gene data show CDR1 as SEHNR and CDR2 as FQNEAQ (reference sequence). Here the CDR3 reads CASSLARAGAYNEQFF. The CDR3 coding sequence is TGTGCCAGCAGCTTAGCGCGCGCGGGAGCTTACAATGAGCAGTTCTTC.

The CDR3 DNA reads as TGCAGCGTTAATCTAGGGGGCGGGGAGCTGTTTTTT. Its translation is CSVNLGGGELFF. The chain recombines TRBV29-1 with TRBJ2-2, with D maybe TRBD1 (6 bases). From germline, CDR1 is SQVTM and CDR2 ANQGSEA. This CDR3 spans 12 amino acids. Trimming pared 5 bases from V and 7 bases from J, leaving 11 bases between.

This clonotype was counted ten times or more. The chain uses TRBV11-1 and TRBJ2-5; a weak D match, TRBD1 (5 bases). This CDR3 spans 14 amino acids. CDR1 SGHAT and CDR2 FQDESV come from the germline V gene (reference sequence). V was shortened by 7 bases and J by 0 bases, with 12 bases between the two germline ends. The CDR3 DNA reads as TGTGCCAGCACCAGTTCAGGGAACCAAGAGACCCAGTACTTC. Protein product: CASTSSGNQETQYF.

This clonotype has at least ten counts. The chain employs TRBV27 and TRBJ2-3; D is uncertain. The length of the CDR3 is 14 residues. Trimming pared 4 bases from V and 2 bases from J, leaving 10 bases between. The germline V gene encodes CDR1 MNHEY and CDR2 SMNVEV (reference sequence). The CDR3 protein is CASSWRQPTDTQYF. The CDR3 bases are TGTGCCAGCAGTTGGAGACAACCCACAGATACGCAGTATTTT.

A remark on this clonotype: One end of the junction is discordant with germline, which a read error may explain. This chain joins TRBV7-3 and TRBJ2-3, with unresolved D. CDR3 size: 14 residues. CDR1 is SGHTA and CDR2 is FQGTGA in the germline V gene. CDR3: CASSPGPSTDAQYF. The CDR3, as DNA: TGTGCCAGCAGCCCCGGGCCCTCAACAGATGCGCAGTATTTT.

In this sample, this clonotype turned up many times. The V and J genes are TRBV6-1 and TRBJ2-7; D not resolved. The V end was cut by 2 bases, the J end by 6 bases, with 8 bases between. The CDR3 extends over 12 amino acids. Germline CDR1 and CDR2: MNHNS and SASEGT. The CDR3 loop reads CASSERVSEQYF. CDR3 nucleotides: TGTGCCAGCAGTGAAAGGGTGAGCGAGCAGTACTTC.

This clonotype has ten or more counts. This chain links TRBV11-2 with TRBJ2-7, with D perhaps matching TRBD2 (6 bases). The CDR3 has 13 amino acids. The V and J ends lost 5 bases and 6 bases respectively, with 14 bases between them. Germline lookup yields CDR1 SGHAT and CDR2 FQNNGV. The CDR3 region has the DNA TGTGCCAGCAGCCCGGGACTTCCCACCGAGCAGTACTTC. As protein: CASSPGLPTEQYF.

The chain recombines TRBV5-1 with TRBJ1-2; maybe TRBD1 (5 bases). Trimming took 1 base from V and 4 from J, leaving 8 bases between them. The CDR3 is 13 residues long. Germline CDR1 is SGHRS and CDR2 is YFSETQ. CDR3 nucleotides: TGCGCCAGCAGCTTGCGGACAACCTATGGCTACACCTTC. It codes for CASSLRTTYGYTF.

This clonotype was seen more than once but under ten times. The genes are TRBV28 and TRBJ1-1; no clear D gene. This CDR3 comprises 13 residues. Deletions cut 11 bases from V and 1 base from J, with 14 bases between. CDR1 is MDHEN and CDR2 is SYDVKM in the germline V gene. CDR3 sequence reads: CAYSELKNTEAFF. The CDR3 DNA reads TGTGCCTATTCGGAATTGAAGAACACTGAAGCTTTCTTT.

At least ten counts were recorded for this clonotype. This sequence joins TRBV11-2 and TRBJ2-2; no definite D call. This CDR3 spans 14 amino acids. V lost 2 bases and J 4 bases, leaving 8 bases between the germline ends. Germline-derived CDR1 and CDR2 are SGHAT and FQNNGV. Here the CDR3 reads CASSLNFPTGELFF. The CDR3 nucleotides read TGTGCCAGCAGCTTAAATTTTCCCACCGGGGAGCTGTTTTTT.

The genes are TRBV19 and TRBJ2-4; D is perhaps TRBD1 (6 bases). V lost 4 bases and J lost 7, with 11 bases in between. The CDR3 contains 13 residues. The V gene's germline CDR1 is LNHDA and CDR2 SQIVND (reference sequence). Here the CDR3 DNA reads TGTGCCAGTAGTACCCCGCAGGGGAACATTCAGTACTTC. This translates into CASSTPQGNIQYF.

This clonotype was detected a few times. V is TRBV7-2 and J is TRBJ1-1; D perhaps matches TRBD1 (6 bases). The CDR3 covers 17 residues. V gave up 2 bases and J gave up 1 base, with 17 bases separating them. CDR1 is SGHTA and CDR2 is FQGNSA in the germline V gene. CDR3 in DNA: TGTGCCAGCAGCTTACGGGCGGCAGGGGAGGAGAACACTGAAGCTTTCTTT. Protein: CASSLRAAGEENTEAFF.

This chain uses TRBV6-2 or TRBV6-3 with TRBJ2-5; TRBD1 aligns across 8 bases. This CDR3 is 14 amino acids long. The V gene end was trimmed by 8 bases and the J gene end by 4 bases; junction bases not matched to a gene: 9. Germline V CDR1 and CDR2: MNHEY, SVGEGT. CDR3 amino acids: CASAAWDRRETQYF. As DNA, the CDR3 is TGTGCCAGCGCCGCCTGGGACAGGCGAGAGACCCAGTACTTC.

In this sample, this clonotype turned up a few times. The limits of the CDR3 on the DNA are not certain, so only TCRdb's listed CDR3 is given. The gene calls are TRBV30 and TRBJ2-5; the table assigns TRBD1, which was not confirmed against the DNA. Germline loops: CDR1 GTSNPN, CDR2 SVGIG (reference sequence). The CDR3 has 12 amino acids, counting both end residues. CDR3 sequence: CAWSVGWGRGNF.

The sample holds many counts of this clonotype. V usage is TRBV24-1 and J usage is TRBJ1-5; 8 bases fit TRBD1. Trimming removed 6 bases from V and 2 bases from J; junction bases left unmatched: 5. Germline V gene sequence: CDR1 KGHDR, CDR2 SFDVKD. This CDR3 comprises 15 residues. CDR3 DNA: TGTGCCACCAGTAGCAGGGGGCGAGGCAATCAGCCCCAGCATTTT. This sequence encodes CATSSRGRGNQPQHF.

The V gene is TRBV29-1, the J gene TRBJ2-4, with D unclear. The CDR3 has 12 residues. The V and J ends lost 1 base and 8 bases respectively, with 9 bases between them. From germline, CDR1 is SQVTM and CDR2 ANQGSEA. CDR3 coding DNA: TGCAGCGTTGAAGTTGTTGGGGACATTCAGTACTTC. Amino acid sequence: CSVEVVGDIQYF.

Remarks on this clonotype: Since a much larger clone is just one base distant, this may be a read error. The chain joins TRBV10-1 to TRBJ2-7, with 11 nucleotides matching TRBD2. Germline V gives CDR1 WNHNN, CDR2 SYGVQD (reference sequence). The V segment lost 7 bases and the J segment 6 bases; nucleotides outside the gene matches: 14. This CDR3 comprises 16 residues. The CDR3 nucleotides are TGCGCCAGCACTCGGCCAACTAGCGGGAGTCAGTGCGAGCAGTACTTC. This codes for CASTRPTSGSQCEQYF.

This chain links TRBV5-1 with TRBJ1-3; tentatively, D is TRBD1 (5 bases). With 2 bases removed from V and 5 bases from J, the gap between germline ends came to 14 bases. The CDR3 is 15 amino acids. Germline values: CDR1 SGHRS, CDR2 YFSETQ. CDR3 in DNA: TGCGCCAGCAGCTTTTCGTCAGGGTCTAGAAACACCATATATTTT. The encoded protein is CASSFSSGSRNTIYF.

This clonotype appeared many times. The genes are TRBV12-3 or TRBV12-4 and TRBJ2-2; no clear D. The ends were cut back, 6 bases at V and 0 bases at J, with 20 bases in the middle. CDR3 length: 18 residues. The CDR3, as DNA: TGTGCCAGCAGACCCGCTTTCCGAGTGTTCGCGAACACCGGGGAGCTGTTTTTT. As protein: CASRPAFRVFANTGELFF.